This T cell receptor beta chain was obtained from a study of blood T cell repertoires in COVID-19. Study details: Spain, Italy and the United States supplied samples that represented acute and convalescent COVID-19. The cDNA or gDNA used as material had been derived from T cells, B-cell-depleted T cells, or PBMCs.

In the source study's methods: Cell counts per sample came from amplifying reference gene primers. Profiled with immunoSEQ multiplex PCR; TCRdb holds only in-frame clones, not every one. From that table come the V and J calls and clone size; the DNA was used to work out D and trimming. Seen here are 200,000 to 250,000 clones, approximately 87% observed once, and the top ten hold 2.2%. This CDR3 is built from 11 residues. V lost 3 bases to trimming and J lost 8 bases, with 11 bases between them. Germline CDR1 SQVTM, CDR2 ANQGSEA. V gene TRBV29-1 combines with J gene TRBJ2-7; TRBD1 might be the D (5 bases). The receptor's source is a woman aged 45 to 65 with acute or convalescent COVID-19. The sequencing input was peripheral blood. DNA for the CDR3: TGCAGCGTTGAGGCAGGGCCGCAGCAGTACTTC. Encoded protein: CSVEAGPQQYF.